These 16 T cell receptor beta chains were all obtained from the same sample, sequenced in a study of T cell responses to AZD1222 COVID-19 vaccine. Generated by immunoSEQ multiplex PCR, the TCRdb table keeps only in-frame clones and is missing some. Here the sample spans under 170,000 clones, more than 85% being singletons. Sequenced here: peripheral blood, sampled 28 days after the second AZD1222 dose. The receptor set was obtained from an adult who received the AZD1222 COVID-19 vaccine.

This chain uses TRBV7-9 with TRBJ2-7; 9 bases align to TRBD1. The CDR3 runs 14 residues. V dropped 5 bases and J dropped 2; count of bases not matched to a gene: 4. The germline V gene encodes CDR1 SEHNR and CDR2 FQNEAQ (reference sequence). In DNA form, the CDR3 reads TGTGCCAGCAGCCTGACAGGGGGTACCTACGAGCAGTACTTC. Amino acid sequence: CASSLTGGTYEQYF.

The chain is built from TRBV10-2 and TRBJ2-1; 15 bases align to TRBD2. Looked up from germline, CDR1 is WSHSY and CDR2 is SAAADI. V shed 6 bases and J 7 bases; nucleotides not matched to a gene: 7. CDR3 length: 16 residues. The CDR3 is CASSPWTSGRGNEQFF. The CDR3 DNA follows: TGCGCCAGCAGCCCCTGGACTAGCGGGAGGGGTAATGAGCAGTTCTTC.

This chain uses TRBV4-2 with TRBJ1-1, with a weak D call TRBD1 (5 bases). Germline V gene sequence: CDR1 LGHNA, CDR2 YNFKEQ. Deletions cut 0 bases from V and 4 bases from J, with 21 bases between. CDR3 length: 18 amino acids. This CDR3 reads CASSQDGQGGIRGTEAFF. The DNA of the CDR3 is TGTGCCAGCAGCCAAGACGGGCAGGGTGGAATTCGGGGCACTGAAGCTTTCTTT.

The chain joins TRBV5-1 to TRBJ2-1; 12 nucleotides match TRBD2. Germline V gene lookup returns CDR1 SGHRS and CDR2 YFSETQ. The V gene end was trimmed by 4 bases and the J gene end by 11 bases; junction bases not matched to a gene: 13. There are 16 residues in the CDR3. CDR3 region: CASSATGTSGPEQQFF. Here the CDR3 DNA reads TGCGCCAGCAGCGCCACCGGGACTAGCGGGCCTGAGCAGCAGTTCTTC.

The gene calls are TRBV30 and TRBJ1-1, with 7 bases identical to TRBD1. This CDR3 region has 15 residues. The germline CDR1 and CDR2 sequences are GTSNPN and SVGIG (reference sequence). The trim removed 3 bases at V and 0 bases at J, leaving 7 bases unmatched. CDR3 region: CAWRKQGTLNTEAFF. The CDR3 nucleotides are TGTGCCTGGAGGAAACAGGGGACGCTGAACACTGAAGCTTTCTTT.

The rearrangement joins TRBV30 to TRBJ1-4; D unresolved. The CDR3 is 15 residues long. Trimming left V 0 bases short and J 4 bases short, with 12 bases between. In germline, CDR1 is GTSNPN, CDR2 SVGIG (reference sequence). CDR3 sequence reads: CAWSVQSGDNEKLFF. As DNA, the CDR3 is TGTGCCTGGAGTGTACAGTCCGGGGATAATGAAAAACTGTTTTTT.

The rearrangement links TRBV20-1 to TRBJ2-7; D gene unclear. Trimming took 3 bases from V and 1 from J, leaving 4 bases between them. The CDR3 covers 11 residues. The germline gives CDR1 DFQATT, CDR2 SNEGSKA (reference sequence). The CDR3 loop is CSASGSYEQYF. CDR3 DNA: TGCAGTGCTAGCGGATCCTACGAGCAGTACTTC.

The V and J genes are TRBV20-1 and TRBJ1-4; tentatively, D is TRBD1 (6 bases). Germline CDR1 is DFQATT and CDR2 is SNEGSKA (reference sequence). The CDR3 is 16 amino acids. V gave up 3 bases and J gave up 3 bases, with 17 bases separating them. CDR3 in amino acids: CSASGGGFASNEKLFF. DNA for the CDR3: TGCAGTGCTAGTGGAGGGGGTTTCGCATCTAATGAAAAACTGTTTTTT.

This clone was observed a single time. This CDR3 reads CASSREASYEQYF. CDR3 coding DNA: TGTGCCAGCAGCCGAGAAGCCTCCTACGAGCAGTACTTC. This chain links TRBV11-3 with TRBJ2-7; no clear D gene. The ends were cut back, 5 bases at V and 0 bases at J, with 8 bases in the middle. CDR1 is SGHNT, CDR2 YENEEA, per germline. CDR3 length equals 13 residues.

This chain uses TRBV5-6 with TRBJ2-3; TRBD2 aligns across 8 bases. In germline, CDR1 is SGHDT, CDR2 YYEEEE. The V and J ends lost 2 bases and 4 bases, in that order; junction bases with no gene match: 3. The CDR3 spans 14 residues. CDR3 residues: CASSFSGTADTQYF. The CDR3 bases are TGTGCCAGCAGCTTTAGCGGGACCGCAGATACGCAGTATTTT.

The V call is TRBV29-1, the J call TRBJ2-3; TRBD2 is a possible D gene (6 bases). Germline V gene lookup returns CDR1 SQVTM and CDR2 ANQGSEA. V was trimmed by 3 bases and J by 4 bases, leaving 8 bases between them. This CDR3 has 12 amino acids. The CDR3 sequence: CSVERDSDTQYF. For the CDR3, the DNA is TGCAGCGTTGAGCGGGACTCAGATACGCAGTATTTT.

This clone was found a few times. This chain joins TRBV30 and TRBJ2-6; D gene ambiguous. This CDR3 is 13 amino acids long. The germline CDR1 and CDR2 sequences are GTSNPN and SVGIG (reference sequence). Trimming shortened V by 2 bases and J by 0 bases, and 2 bases separated the two germline ends. The CDR3 spells CAWSNSGANVLTF. The DNA of the CDR3 is TGTGCCTGGAGTAACTCTGGGGCCAACGTCCTGACTTTC.

This clone was found a few times. The chain has TRBV2 and TRBJ1-4; no reliable D call. The CDR3 is made up of 12 amino acids. Trimming cost V 7 bases and J 4 bases, with 7 bases left between them. Per germline, CDR1 SNHLY and CDR2 FYNNEI. CDR3 nucleotides: TGTGCCAGCAATCTGGGTAATGAAAAACTGTTTTTT. It is translated as CASNLGNEKLFF.

This clone occurred once. The chain employs TRBV5-8 and TRBJ2-3; D call uncertain. The CDR3 runs to 13 residues. The V end lost 2 bases, the J end lost 3 bases, and 7 bases lay between the germline ends. Germline loops: CDR1 SGHTS, CDR2 YDEGEE. CDR3: CASSFQSTDTQYF. CDR3 sequence (DNA): TGTGCCAGCAGCTTCCAAAGTACAGATACGCAGTATTTT.

V and J are TRBV5-4 and TRBJ2-2, with TRBD1 matching 7 bases. Per germline, CDR1 SGHNT and CDR2 YYREEE (reference sequence). V was pared by 4 bases and J by 6 bases, with 9 bases of the junction left unmatched. The CDR3 is 15 amino acids. The CDR3 region has the DNA TGTGCCAGCAGCCCTGGACAGGTTCGGTCCGGGGAGCTGTTTTTT. This translates into CASSPGQVRSGELFF.

The chain uses TRBV28 and TRBJ1-5; TRBD1 matches 8 bases. V shed 6 bases, J shed 1 base, and the junction held 11 bases outside the gene matches. There are 17 residues in the CDR3. The germline CDR1 and CDR2 sequences are MDHEN and SYDVKM. This chain's CDR3 is CASSQGQGKGSNQPQHF. The CDR3 DNA sequence: TGTGCCAGCAGCCAAGGACAGGGTAAAGGGAGCAATCAGCCCCAGCATTTT.